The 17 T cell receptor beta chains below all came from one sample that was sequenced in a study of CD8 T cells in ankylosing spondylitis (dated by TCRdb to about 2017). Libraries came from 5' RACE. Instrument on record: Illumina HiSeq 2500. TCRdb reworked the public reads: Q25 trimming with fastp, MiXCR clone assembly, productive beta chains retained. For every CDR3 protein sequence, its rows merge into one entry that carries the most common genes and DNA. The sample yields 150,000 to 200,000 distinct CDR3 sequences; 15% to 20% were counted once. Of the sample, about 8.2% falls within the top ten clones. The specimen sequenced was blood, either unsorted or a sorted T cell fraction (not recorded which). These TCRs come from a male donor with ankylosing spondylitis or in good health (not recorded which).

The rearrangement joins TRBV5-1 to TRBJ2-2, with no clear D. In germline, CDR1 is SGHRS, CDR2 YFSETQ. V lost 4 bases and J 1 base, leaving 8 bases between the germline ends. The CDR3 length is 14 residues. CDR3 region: CASSPIMNTGELFF. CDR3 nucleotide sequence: TGCGCCAGCAGCCCCATAATGAACACCGGGGAGCTGTTTTTT.

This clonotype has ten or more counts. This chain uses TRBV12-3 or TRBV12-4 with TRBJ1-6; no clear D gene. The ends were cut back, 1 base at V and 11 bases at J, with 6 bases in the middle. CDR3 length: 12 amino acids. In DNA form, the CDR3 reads TGTGCCAGCAGTTTAGGGGTCCCACCCCTCCACTTT. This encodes CASSLGVPPLHF.

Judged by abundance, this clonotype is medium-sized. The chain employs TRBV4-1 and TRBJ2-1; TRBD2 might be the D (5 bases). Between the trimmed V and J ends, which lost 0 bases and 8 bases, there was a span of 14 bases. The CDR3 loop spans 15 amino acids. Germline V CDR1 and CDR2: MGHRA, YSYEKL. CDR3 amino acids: CASSQDRPSFHEQFF. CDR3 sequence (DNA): TGCGCCAGCAGCCAAGATAGGCCTAGCTTCCATGAGCAGTTCTTC.

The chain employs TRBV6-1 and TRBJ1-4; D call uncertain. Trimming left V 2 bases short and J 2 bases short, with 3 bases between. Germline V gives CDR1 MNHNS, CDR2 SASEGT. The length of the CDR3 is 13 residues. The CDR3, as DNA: TGTGCCAGCAGTGAATTCACTAATGAAAAACTGTTTTTT. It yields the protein CASSEFTNEKLFF.

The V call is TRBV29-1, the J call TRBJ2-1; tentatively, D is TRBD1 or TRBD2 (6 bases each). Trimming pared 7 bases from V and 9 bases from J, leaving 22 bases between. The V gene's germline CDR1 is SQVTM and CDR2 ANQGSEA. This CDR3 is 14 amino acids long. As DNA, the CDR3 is TGCAGCGCCTCGGGGGCTAGCGCTTTCGGTGAGCAGTTCTTC. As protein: CSASGASAFGEQFF.

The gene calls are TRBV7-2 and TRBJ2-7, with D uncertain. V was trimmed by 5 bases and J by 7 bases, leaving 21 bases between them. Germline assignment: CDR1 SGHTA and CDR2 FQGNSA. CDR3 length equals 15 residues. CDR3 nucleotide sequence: TGTGCCAGCAGCCAAAGCGCTAGAGGATTGGGAGAGCAGTACTTC. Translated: CASSQSARGLGEQYF.

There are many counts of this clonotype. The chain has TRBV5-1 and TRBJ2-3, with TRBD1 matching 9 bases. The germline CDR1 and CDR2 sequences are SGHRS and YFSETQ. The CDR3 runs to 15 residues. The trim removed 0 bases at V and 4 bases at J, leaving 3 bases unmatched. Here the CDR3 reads CASSLGQGGADTQYF. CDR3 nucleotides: TGCGCCAGCAGCTTGGGACAGGGGGGCGCAGATACGCAGTATTTT.

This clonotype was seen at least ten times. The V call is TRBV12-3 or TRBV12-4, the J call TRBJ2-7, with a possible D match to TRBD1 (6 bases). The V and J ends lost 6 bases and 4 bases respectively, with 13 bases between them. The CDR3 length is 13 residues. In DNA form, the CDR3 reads TGTGCCAGCAGCCCAATAACAGGGTACGAGCAGTACTTC. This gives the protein CASSPITGYEQYF.

The chain's CDR3 is CASSLLYNTVITEAFF. The CDR3 bases are TGTGCCAGCAGTTTACTCTATAATACAGTGATAACTGAAGCTTTCTTT. The V and J genes are TRBV28 and TRBJ1-1; D is uncertain. The CDR3 sequence is 16 residues long. In germline, CDR1 is MDHEN, CDR2 SYDVKM. Trimming cost V 2 bases and J 5 bases, with 18 bases left between them.

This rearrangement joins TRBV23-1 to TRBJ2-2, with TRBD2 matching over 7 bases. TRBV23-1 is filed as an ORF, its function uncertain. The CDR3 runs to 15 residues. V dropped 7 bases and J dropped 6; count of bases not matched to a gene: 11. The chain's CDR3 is CASIPLADFAGELFF. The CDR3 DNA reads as TGCGCCAGCATTCCTCTAGCGGACTTTGCCGGGGAGCTGTTTTTT.

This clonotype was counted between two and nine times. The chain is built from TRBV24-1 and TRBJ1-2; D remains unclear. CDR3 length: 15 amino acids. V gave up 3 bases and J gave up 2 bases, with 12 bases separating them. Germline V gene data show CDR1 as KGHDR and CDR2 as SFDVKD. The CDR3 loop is CATSDPGPENYGYTF. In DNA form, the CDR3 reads TGTGCCACCAGTGATCCTGGACCAGAAAACTATGGCTACACCTTC.

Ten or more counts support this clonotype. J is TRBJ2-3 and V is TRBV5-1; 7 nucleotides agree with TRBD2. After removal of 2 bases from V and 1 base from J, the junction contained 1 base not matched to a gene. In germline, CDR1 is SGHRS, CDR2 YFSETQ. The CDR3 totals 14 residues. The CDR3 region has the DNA TGCGCCAGCAGCTTCCTAGCGGGCACAGATACGCAGTATTTT. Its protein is CASSFLAGTDTQYF.

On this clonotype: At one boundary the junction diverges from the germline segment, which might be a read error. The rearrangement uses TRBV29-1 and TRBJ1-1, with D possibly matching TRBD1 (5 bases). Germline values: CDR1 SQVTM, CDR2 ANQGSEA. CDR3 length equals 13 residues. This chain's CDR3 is CSVDGWGSTEVFF. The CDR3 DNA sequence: TGCAGCGTTGATGGTTGGGGGTCCACTGAAGTTTTCTTT. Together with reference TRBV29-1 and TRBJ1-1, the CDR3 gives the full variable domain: SAVISQKPSRDICQRGTSLTIQCQVDSQVTMMFWYRQQPGQSLTLIATANQGSEATYESGFVIDKFPISRPNLTFSTLTVSNMSPEDSSIYLCSVDGWGSTEVFFGQGTRLTVV.

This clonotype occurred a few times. CDR3 nucleotides: TGTGCCAGCAGCCCGGCGGACAGGGTCAATCCCGAGCAGTACTTC. Its translation is CASSPADRVNPEQYF. This sequence joins TRBV27 and TRBJ2-7, with TRBD1 matching over 8 bases. Per the germline V gene, CDR1 is MNHEY and CDR2 is SMNVEV (reference sequence). CDR3 size: 15 residues. Trimming cost V 6 bases and J 6 bases; bases outside gene matches: 13.

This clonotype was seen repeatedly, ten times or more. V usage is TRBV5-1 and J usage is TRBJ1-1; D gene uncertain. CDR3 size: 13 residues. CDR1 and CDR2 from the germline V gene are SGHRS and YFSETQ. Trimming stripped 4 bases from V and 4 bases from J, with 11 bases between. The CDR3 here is CASSPLLGTEAFF. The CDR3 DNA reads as TGCGCCAGCAGCCCCTTATTAGGCACTGAAGCTTTCTTT.

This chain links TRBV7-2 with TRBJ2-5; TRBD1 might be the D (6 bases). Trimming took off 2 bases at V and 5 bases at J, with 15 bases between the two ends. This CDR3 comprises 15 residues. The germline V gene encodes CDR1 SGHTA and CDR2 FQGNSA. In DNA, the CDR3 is TGTGCCAGCAGCTTAAAGGGACACCAAGTGGAGACCCAGTACTTC. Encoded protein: CASSLKGHQVETQYF.

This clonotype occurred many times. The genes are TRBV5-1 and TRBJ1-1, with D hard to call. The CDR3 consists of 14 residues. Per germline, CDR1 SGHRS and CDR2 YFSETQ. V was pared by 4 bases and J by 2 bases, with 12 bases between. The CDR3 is CASSRVDINTEAFF. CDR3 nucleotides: TGCGCCAGCAGCCGAGTGGATATAAACACTGAAGCTTTCTTT.